This T cell receptor (beta chain) was sequenced in a study of shared clonotypes between healthy human individuals. Study in general: A donor's plate count was three for CD4 naive and three for CD4 memory; CD8 naive had two and CD8 memory one. Study observations and caveats: Among four donors, about 5% of naive CD4 clonotypes were found in common.

Donors, without exception, were Caucasian adults residing in Nashville, Tennessee. Into CD45RA+ naive and CD45RA-negative memory subsets, the CD4+ cells were split. Profiling relied on immunoSEQ multiplex PCR, and the TCRdb table lists in-frame clones only, not all of them. The sample shows more than 1,200,000 clones, approximately 98.5% of them seen only once. Points on this clone: Its target is not known.

The sequenced material came from naive CD4+ T cells sorted from blood. Subset meaning: CD45RA+ positively selected. The sequence derives from a man aged 25 to 40 in good health.

CDR3 region: CASSEQGLSTDTQYF. DNA for the CDR3: TGTGCCAGCAGTGAACAGGGACTGAGCACAGATACGCAGTATTTT. The genes are TRBV2 and TRBJ2-3, with D perhaps matching TRBD2 (6 bases). Germline CDR1 reads SNHLY; CDR2 reads FYNNEI. The CDR3 is 15 residues long. V gave up 2 bases and J gave up 0 bases, with 9 bases separating them.